The TCR beta chain under discussion was sequenced for a study of blood T cell repertoires in COVID-19. The protocol was immunoSEQ multiplex PCR, while the TCRdb copy is restricted to in-frame clones and leaves out a portion. The repertoire holds 350,000 to 400,000 clones, with 85% to 90% as singletons. The germline CDR1 and CDR2 sequences are LGHDT and YNNKEL (reference sequence). This CDR3 region has 17 residues. V shed 1 base and J shed 2 bases, with 16 bases lying between them. Sequences were obtained from PBMCs or T cells enriched from blood (not recorded which). The rearrangement uses TRBV3-1 (or the pseudogene TRBV3-2) and TRBJ2-3; D might be TRBD2 (6 bases). The source of this sequence is a woman aged 30 to 39 with acute COVID-19. The CDR3 DNA reads TGTGCCAGCAGCCAAGGCCCCACGGGACTCTACACAGATACGCAGTATTTT. Encoded protein: CASSQGPTGLYTDTQYF.